Shown below are 30 T cell receptor beta chains from a single sample sequenced in a study of blood T cell repertoires in COVID-19. Data came from immunoSEQ multiplex PCR; TCRdb stores just in-frame clones and leaves some out. Of 150,000 or so clones in the sample, approximately 80% are singletons; the top ten hold roughly 12%. The sequencing sample was made of peripheral blood. The receptors shown here come from a woman between 55 and 75 years old with COVID-19, enrolled during active disease.

The chain recombines TRBV30 with TRBJ1-6; D gene uncertain. V lost 1 base, J lost 9 bases, and 10 bases lay in between. The CDR3 loop spans 13 amino acids. The germline CDR1 and CDR2 sequences are GTSNPN and SVGIG (reference sequence). DNA of the CDR3: TGTGCCTGGAGTGGCGGAGTGGGTTCACCCCTCCACTTT. It yields the protein CAWSGGVGSPLHF.

This chain links TRBV4-1 with TRBJ1-2; perhaps TRBD1 as D (6 bases). The CDR3 runs 19 residues. The germline V gene has CDR1 MGHRA and CDR2 YSYEKL. The V end lost 0 bases, the J end lost 0 bases, and 20 bases lay between the germline ends. CDR3 residues: CASSQDRRGTPNSNYGYTF. DNA of the CDR3: TGCGCCAGCAGCCAAGATCGGAGAGGGACACCCAACTCTAACTATGGCTACACCTTC.

The rearrangement links TRBV18 to TRBJ1-5; a weak D match, TRBD1 (6 bases). V dropped 6 bases and J dropped 4 bases, with 13 bases sitting between them. This CDR3 has 14 residues. Per germline, CDR1 KGHSH and CDR2 LQKENI. As DNA, the CDR3 is TGTGCCAGCTCTCAATCTCAGGGGAATCAGCCCCAGCATTTT. Its protein is CASSQSQGNQPQHF.

The gene calls are TRBV5-8 and TRBJ1-3, with 7 bases lining up with TRBD1. The CDR3 sequence is 17 residues long. CDR1 is SGHTS and CDR2 is YDEGEE in the germline V gene. J gave up 0 bases and V 0 bases, and 6 bases lay outside the gene matches. The CDR3 region is CASSLASGGHSGNTIYF. The CDR3 DNA sequence: TGTGCCAGCAGCTTGGCGTCAGGGGGTCACTCTGGAAACACCATATATTTT.

The chain combines TRBV7-2 with TRBJ2-7; D perhaps matches TRBD2 (6 bases). Trimming stripped 5 bases from V and 1 base from J, with 12 bases between. Germline V gene lookup returns CDR1 SGHTA and CDR2 FQGNSA. The CDR3 is 14 amino acids. In nucleotides, the CDR3 is TGTGCCAGCAGCACCGGGAGAGGTTCCTACGAGCAGTACTTC. Its protein is CASSTGRGSYEQYF.

The chain recombines TRBV5-6 with TRBJ2-2, with TRBD2 as a possible D gene (6 bases). The CDR3 runs to 14 residues. V lost 3 bases and J 4 bases, leaving 10 bases between the germline ends. Germline values: CDR1 SGHDT, CDR2 YYEEEE. This CDR3 is CASSWTTGTGELFF. CDR3 nucleotides: TGTGCCAGCAGCTGGACTACGGGCACCGGGGAGCTGTTTTTT.

This clone was observed once. The chain carries TRBV29-1 and TRBJ1-1; 7 nucleotides align to TRBD1. V gave up 6 bases and J gave up 9 bases; unmatched junction bases: 7. The CDR3 runs 11 residues. Germline assignment: CDR1 SQVTM and CDR2 ANQGSEA. The CDR3: CSVRGTDKAFF. In nucleotides, the CDR3 is TGCAGCGTGAGGGGGACAGACAAAGCTTTCTTT. Filled out from reference TRBV29-1 and TRBJ1-1, the complete variable domain reads SAVISQKPSRDICQRGTSLTIQCQVDSQVTMMFWYRQQPGQSLTLIATANQGSEATYESGFVIDKFPISRPNLTFSTLTVSNMSPEDSSIYLCSVRGTDKAFFGQGTRLTVV.

This chain joins TRBV19 and TRBJ1-2, with TRBD1 identical over 7 bases. This CDR3 comprises 14 residues. Germline CDR1 reads LNHDA; CDR2 reads SQIVND (reference sequence). The J segment lost 5 bases and the V segment lost 6 bases, leaving 9 bases of the junction unmatched. The CDR3 nucleotides are TGTGCCAGTAGCACAACAGGGGTTCCGTATGGCTACACCTTC. Amino acids: CASSTTGVPYGYTF.

The V and J genes are TRBV6-4 and TRBJ1-1, with a tentative D call TRBD1 (6 bases). Germline assignment: CDR1 MRHNA and CDR2 SNTAGT. Trimming took off 6 bases at V and 2 bases at J, with 16 bases between the two ends. The length of the CDR3 is 15 residues. The CDR3 coding sequence is TGTGCCAGCAGCATAAACAGGGATTCAAACACTGAAGCTTTCTTT. Encoded protein: CASSINRDSNTEAFF.

The chain joins TRBV6-5 to TRBJ2-5; TRBD2 might be the D (5 bases). Per the germline V gene, CDR1 is MNHEY and CDR2 is SVGAGI. Trimming removed 2 bases from V and 5 bases from J, with 12 bases in between. The CDR3 runs 14 residues. CDR3 DNA sequence: TGTGCCAGCAGTTACGAGGCCAGGAGGGAGACCCAGTACTTC. Encoded protein: CASSYEARRETQYF.

The chain combines TRBV6-5 with TRBJ1-6; possible D gene TRBD1, 6 bases. Trimming shortened V by 0 bases and J by 10 bases, and 13 bases separated the two germline ends. Per germline, CDR1 MNHEY and CDR2 SVGAGI. This CDR3 has 15 amino acids. The DNA for the CDR3 is TGTGCCAGCAGTTACTCGAGGCAGGGGTCCTCACCCCTCCACTTT. It specifies CASSYSRQGSSPLHF.

This clone was counted a few times. V gene TRBV2 combines with J gene TRBJ1-2; 8 bases align to TRBD1. The CDR3 contains 13 residues. With V trimmed by 7 bases and J by 8 bases, 9 bases remained unmatched. Germline V lookup: CDR1 SNHLY, CDR2 FYNNEI. CDR3 amino acids: CASKETGGLGYTF. CDR3 nucleotides: TGTGCCAGCAAGGAAACAGGGGGGTTAGGCTACACCTTC.

A single count supports this clone. V and J are TRBV6-2 or TRBV6-3 and TRBJ1-1; 7 bases map to TRBD1. V lost 5 bases and J lost 1; bases outside the gene matches: 7. Germline loops: CDR1 MNHEY, CDR2 SVGEGT. The CDR3 contains 15 residues. In nucleotides, the CDR3 is TGTGCCAGCAGTAACAAACAGGGGTCGAACACTGAAGCTTTCTTT. This gives the protein CASSNKQGSNTEAFF.

This rearrangement joins TRBV3-1 (or the pseudogene TRBV3-2) to TRBJ2-5; perhaps TRBD1 as D (6 bases). The CDR3 runs to 13 residues. Trimming pared 4 bases from V and 5 bases from J, leaving 11 bases between. Germline V gene sequence: CDR1 LGHDT, CDR2 YNNKEL (reference sequence). Here the CDR3 DNA reads TGTGCCAGCAGCCGGGACAAGGGGGAGACCCAGTACTTC. Translation gives CASSRDKGETQYF.

The chain combines TRBV19 with TRBJ1-5, with TRBD1 identical over 7 bases. This CDR3 is built from 15 residues. Germline V CDR1 and CDR2: LNHDA, SQIVND (reference sequence). J lost 5 bases, V lost 0 bases, and 4 bases had no gene match. CDR3 in amino acids: CASSIDGQVHQPQHF. CDR3 nucleotides: TGTGCCAGTAGTATAGATGGACAGGTCCATCAGCCCCAGCATTTT. The full variable domain, in which reference TRBV19 and TRBJ1-5 provide the parts outside the CDR3, is DGGITQSPKYLFRKEGQNVTLSCEQNLNHDAMYWYRQDPGQGLRLIYYSQIVNDFQKGDIAEGYSVSREKKESFPLTVTSAQKNPTAFYLCASSIDGQVHQPQHFGDGTRLSIL.

This chain connects TRBV6-5 to TRBJ1-4; 8 positions agree with TRBD1. The CDR3 contains 14 residues. The junction had 4 bases not matched to a gene; V was cut back by 6 bases and J by 4 bases. In germline, CDR1 is MNHEY, CDR2 SVGAGI. CDR3 nucleotide sequence: TGTGCCAGCAGGGCAGGGGGCGTTAATGAAAAACTGTTTTTT. Encoded protein: CASRAGGVNEKLFF.

This clone was recorded a few times. This chain uses TRBV19 with TRBJ1-5; the D is unclear. CDR1 is LNHDA, CDR2 SQIVND, per germline (reference sequence). The CDR3 loop spans 14 amino acids. Between the trimmed V and J ends, which lost 6 bases and 0 bases, there was a span of 9 bases. Written as DNA, the CDR3 is TGTGCCAGTAGGGGCACCTATAGCAATCAGCCCCAGCATTTT. Translating it yields CASRGTYSNQPQHF.

The gene calls are TRBV5-1 and TRBJ1-3; D is unresolved. Trimming pared 5 bases from V and 2 bases from J, leaving 17 bases between. Germline CDR1 and CDR2: SGHRS and YFSETQ. This CDR3 has 16 amino acids. CDR3 amino acids: CASSTTPAVTGNTIYF. The CDR3 nucleotides read TGCGCCAGCAGTACAACCCCCGCGGTTACTGGAAACACCATATATTTT.

The V gene is TRBV19, the J gene TRBJ2-2; possible D gene TRBD1, 5 bases. Germline V CDR1 and CDR2: LNHDA, SQIVND (reference sequence). The CDR3 is made up of 15 amino acids. V lost 7 bases and J 5 bases, leaving 17 bases between the germline ends. The CDR3 here is CASTNRIFGTGELFF. CDR3 in DNA: TGTGCCAGTACTAACAGGATATTTGGGACCGGGGAGCTGTTTTTT.

As for this clone: The identical CDR3 is also encoded by other nucleotide sequences in the sample. This chain uses TRBV12-3 or TRBV12-4 with TRBJ1-1; D perhaps matches TRBD1 (5 bases). This CDR3 region has 12 residues. V was shortened by 6 bases and J by 4 bases, with 9 bases between the two germline ends. The CDR3, as DNA: TGTGCCAGCAGACCTCAGGGCACTGAAGCTTTCTTT. Translated, it gives CASRPQGTEAFF.

About this clone itself: Other DNA sequences in the sample encode the same CDR3. The chain combines TRBV6-5 with TRBJ1-6, with TRBD1 matching 10 bases. CDR3 length equals 14 residues. Trimming at V came to 7 bases and at J to 9 bases, leaving 6 bases not matched to a gene. CDR1 is MNHEY, CDR2 SVGAGI, per germline. CDR3 residues: CASTPTGGRSPLHF. For the CDR3, the DNA is TGTGCCAGCACTCCGACAGGGGGCCGTTCACCCCTCCACTTT.

This chain links TRBV13 with TRBJ2-1, with 9 bases identical to TRBD1. CDR3 size: 12 residues. V shed 5 bases and J 7 bases; nucleotides not matched to a gene: 0. Germline CDR1 reads PRHDT; CDR2 reads FYEKMQ (reference sequence). DNA of the CDR3: TGTGCCAGCAGCGGACAGGGGAATGAGCAGTTCTTC. This translates into CASSGQGNEQFF.

This clone was seen just once. CDR3 DNA: TGTGCCAGCAGCTTTGGCGGGAGTACAGACATTCAGTACTTC. This encodes CASSFGGSTDIQYF. V is TRBV7-9 and J is TRBJ2-4, with 7 bases lining up with TRBD2. V was pared by 3 bases and J by 8 bases, with 7 bases of the junction left unmatched. CDR3 size: 14 residues. CDR1 and CDR2 from the germline V gene are SEHNR and FQNEAQ (reference sequence).

The chain has TRBV3-1 (or the pseudogene TRBV3-2) and TRBJ2-2, with D possibly being TRBD1 (6 bases). CDR3 length: 13 amino acids. Germline CDR1 and CDR2: LGHDT and YNNKEL (reference sequence). Trimming shortened V by 8 bases and J by 6 bases, and 13 bases separated the two germline ends. The CDR3 DNA reads as TGTGCCAGCGGTGGCAGGGGATCCGGGGAGCTGTTTTTT. Amino acid sequence: CASGGRGSGELFF.

This clone was counted once. The chain recombines TRBV7-3 with TRBJ1-1, with D hard to call. V was trimmed by 2 bases and J by 4 bases, leaving 11 bases between them. The CDR3 sequence is 14 residues long. The germline CDR1 and CDR2 sequences are SGHTA and FQGTGA. DNA of the CDR3: TGTGCCAGCAGCTTATGGGGTGGAGGCACTGAAGCTTTCTTT. Its protein is CASSLWGGGTEAFF.

The V and J genes are TRBV19 and TRBJ2-1; possible D gene TRBD2, 6 bases. The CDR3 runs 15 residues. Germline CDR1 is LNHDA and CDR2 is SQIVND (reference sequence). V lost 5 bases, J lost 10 bases, and 21 bases lay in between. The CDR3 DNA reads TGTGCCAGTAGTTCCAGCGGGTCGAGGGACCCGGAGCAGTTCTTC. It translates to CASSSSGSRDPEQFF.

The V gene is TRBV7-3, the J gene TRBJ2-1; 7 bases line up with TRBD1. V was pared by 5 bases and J by 5 bases, with 3 bases of the junction left unmatched. This CDR3 spans 13 amino acids. CDR1 is SGHTA, CDR2 FQGTGA, per germline. The CDR3 sequence: CASSRDRDNEQFF. DNA for the CDR3: TGTGCCAGCAGCCGTGACAGGGACAATGAGCAGTTCTTC.

To note about this clone: This CDR3 is also generated by other DNA sequences in the sample. The rearrangement joins TRBV29-1 to TRBJ1-5, with unresolved D. CDR3 length equals 12 residues. Looked up from germline, CDR1 is SQVTM and CDR2 is ANQGSEA. V lost 4 bases and J lost 2, with 6 bases in between. Here the CDR3 DNA reads TGCAGCGTTGGGGCAGGCAATCAGCCCCAGCATTTT. Protein: CSVGAGNQPQHF.

DNA for the CDR3: TGTGCCACCAGTGCCGGGACAGGGCCTAAGGGCAATCAGCCCCAGCATTTT. Translated: CATSAGTGPKGNQPQHF. This rearrangement joins TRBV24-1 to TRBJ1-5; 9 nucleotides agree with TRBD1. Trimming cost V 5 bases and J 2 bases; bases outside gene matches: 9. The CDR3 spans 17 residues. Germline CDR1 and CDR2: KGHDR and SFDVKD.

This chain uses TRBV5-1 with TRBJ1-6, with 9 bases identical to TRBD1. Germline V CDR1 and CDR2: SGHRS, YFSETQ. The V gene end was trimmed by 0 bases and the J gene end by 10 bases; junction bases not matched to a gene: 5. The CDR3 consists of 15 residues. CDR3 sequence: CASSLGTGVESPLHF. CDR3 in DNA: TGCGCCAGCAGCTTGGGGACAGGGGTCGAGTCACCCCTCCACTTT.